Listed here is a single T cell receptor beta chain. Its specificity is not known. Sequencing ends 3 residues short of the CDR3 end; the germline J gene provides the rest. The data are from a study of T cells in women clearing cervical HPV infection. Study-wide background: Cases were women with histologically confirmed HPV16-related CIN3 or worse, including a couple of invasive cancers. The study's findings and limits: TRBV6-7 abundance was lower in cases than controls (around 0.1% versus 0.15%). CIN3+ cases had significantly higher TCR repertoire richness than controls, but evenness did not differ.

This CDR3 region has 16 residues. Trimming pared 4 bases from V and 2 bases from J, leaving 16 bases between. Germline assignment: CDR1 SGHRS and CDR2 YFSETQ. TCR beta CDR3 amplified by multiplex PCR from about 1200 ng genomic DNA. Sequencing was performed with immunoSEQ multiplex PCR; in TCRdb, only in-frame clones are kept and a portion is missing. This sample lists 20,000 to 30,000 clones; its ten largest clones have approximately 10%. The chain uses TRBV5-1 and TRBJ1-5, with TRBD1 as a possible D gene (5 bases). The sequence derives from a woman between 18 and 69 years old with a cervical HPV16 infection that either progressed to CIN3+ or cleared (not recorded which). The sample consisted of blood buffy coat. CDR3 sequence: CASSPGGGKGNQPQHF. The covered CDR3 bases are TGCGCCAGCAGCCCCGGGGGGGGGAAGGGCAATCAGCCC.